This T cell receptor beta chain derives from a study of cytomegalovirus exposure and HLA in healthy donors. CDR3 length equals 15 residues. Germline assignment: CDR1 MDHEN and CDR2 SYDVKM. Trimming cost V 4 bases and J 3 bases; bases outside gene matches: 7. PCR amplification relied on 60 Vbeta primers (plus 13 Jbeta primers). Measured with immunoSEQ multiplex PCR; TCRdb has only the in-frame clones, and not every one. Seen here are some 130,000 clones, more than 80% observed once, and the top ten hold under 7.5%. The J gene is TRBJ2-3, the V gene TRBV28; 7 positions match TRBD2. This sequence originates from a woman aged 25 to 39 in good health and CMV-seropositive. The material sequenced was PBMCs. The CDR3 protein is CASSYGTGGTDTQYF. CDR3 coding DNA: TGTGCCAGCAGTTATGGAACGGGAGGTACAGATACGCAGTATTTT.